A single sample gave rise to the 19 T cell receptor beta chains below, sequenced in a study of T cell repertoires in cytomegalovirus infection. Antigens for these TCRs are unknown. A single record per CDR3 protein comes from TCRdb applying MiXCR to the reads. The table shows roughly 80,000 distinct CDR3 sequences, with more than 20% occurring only once. The source was CD8+ T cells from cultured PBMCs, collected from culture after CMV antigen stimulation. Receptors were obtained from a human donor in good health (CMV status not recorded). Some clones in this sample may be carry-over from other donors' samples.

In this sample, this clonotype turned up a few times. The chain employs TRBV4-3 and TRBJ2-2; 12 nucleotides agree with TRBD2. Per germline, CDR1 LGHNA and CDR2 YSLEER. This CDR3 comprises 17 residues. J was trimmed by 7 bases and V by 0 bases; bases with no gene match: 6. CDR3 protein: CASSQDAASGGVGELFF. The CDR3 region has the DNA TGCGCCAGCAGCCAAGATGCGGCTAGCGGGGGGGTCGGGGAGCTGTTTTTT.

V is TRBV25-1 and J is TRBJ1-2; TRBD1 matches at 8 bases. V was clipped by 8 bases and J by 3 bases; unmatched bases: 8. The CDR3 is made up of 14 amino acids. CDR1 and CDR2 from the germline V gene are MGHDK and SYGVNS. CDR3 coding DNA: TGTGCCAGCCGTCCCAGGGGGCTCGACTATGGCTACACCTTC. This sequence encodes CASRPRGLDYGYTF.

This clonotype showed up just a few times. This rearrangement joins TRBV19 to TRBJ2-2; D unresolved. V shed 6 bases and J shed 9 bases, with 11 bases lying between them. The CDR3 is made up of 12 amino acids. Germline CDR1 is LNHDA and CDR2 is SQIVND (reference sequence). As DNA, the CDR3 is TGTGCCAGTAGCGACCTTGGCCGGGAGCTGTTTTTT. Its protein product is CASSDLGRELFF.

The chain links TRBV27 to TRBJ1-2, with D possibly matching TRBD1 (5 bases). This CDR3 spans 14 amino acids. The V end lost 7 bases, the J end lost 2 bases, and 14 bases lay between the germline ends. Per germline, CDR1 MNHEY and CDR2 SMNVEV (reference sequence). The DNA for the CDR3 is TGTGCCAGCACCCCGTTAGGACAAAACTATGGCTACACCTTC. This translates into CASTPLGQNYGYTF.

V is TRBV10-2 and J is TRBJ2-7; TRBD1 matches at 11 bases. The J segment lost 0 bases and the V segment lost 0 bases, leaving 7 bases of the junction unmatched. This CDR3 spans 18 amino acids. The germline V gene encodes CDR1 WSHSY and CDR2 SAAADI. CDR3 sequence (DNA): TGCGCCAGCAGTGAGTCGACGGGACAGGGGGGATTCTCCTACGAGCAGTACTTC. This translates into CASSESTGQGGFSYEQYF.

The CDR3 nucleotides are TGTGCCAGCAACACTGGGGGGGCCGATGAGCAGTTCTTC. Protein: CASNTGGADEQFF. The chain recombines TRBV5-8 with TRBJ2-1, with a weak D call TRBD2 (7 bases). The CDR3 totals 13 residues. V was pared by 6 bases and J by 8 bases, with 15 bases between. CDR1 and CDR2 from the germline V gene are SGHTS and YDEGEE.

Only a few counts were recorded for this clonotype. This rearrangement joins TRBV6-2 or TRBV6-3 to TRBJ1-5; TRBD1 aligns across 7 bases. The CDR3 loop spans 15 amino acids. Trimming cost V 2 bases and J 3 bases; bases outside gene matches: 4. Germline V gene lookup returns CDR1 MNHEY and CDR2 SVGEGT. CDR3 sequence: CASSYAGGDNQPQHF. The CDR3 DNA reads as TGTGCCAGCAGTTACGCAGGGGGGGACAATCAGCCCCAGCATTTT.

Only a few counts were recorded for this clonotype. The chain links TRBV6-5 to TRBJ1-2; maybe TRBD1 (5 bases). Trimming left V 2 bases short and J 3 bases short, with 10 bases between. Per germline, CDR1 MNHEY and CDR2 SVGAGI. CDR3 length: 14 amino acids. CDR3 bases: TGTGCCAGCAGTTACGGTGGGGGGTACTATGGCTACACCTTC. It codes for CASSYGGGYYGYTF.

Regarding this clonotype: Compared with germline, one end of the junction differs, possibly owing to a read error. The chain carries TRBV11-2 and TRBJ2-5, with 12 bases lining up with TRBD1. CDR3 size: 16 residues. The germline CDR1 and CDR2 sequences are SGHAT and FQNNGV. The CDR3 reads CANSSRGTGGEETQYF. CDR3 DNA: TGTGCCAACAGCTCCCGAGGGACAGGGGGCGAGGAGACCCAGTACTTC.

As concerns this clonotype: The junction and the germline gene differ at one end; a read error may be behind it. V gene TRBV27 combines with J gene TRBJ2-3; possible D gene TRBD2, 6 bases. Germline-derived CDR1 and CDR2 are MNHEY and SMNVEV (reference sequence). This CDR3 is built from 17 residues. CDR3 DNA: TGTGCCAACAGTACACCGGGACTCTGGCTCGGCACAGATACGCAGTATTTT. This codes for CANSTPGLWLGTDTQYF.

The chain recombines TRBV11-3 with TRBJ1-1; 8 nucleotides match TRBD1. J lost 9 bases, V lost 3 bases, and 3 bases had no gene match. Germline V lookup: CDR1 SGHNT, CDR2 YENEEA. The CDR3 is 12 amino acids. CDR3 nucleotides: TGTGCCAGCAGCTTTGGGACAGGCAAAGCTTTCTTT. Protein sequence: CASSFGTGKAFF.

This chain connects TRBV6-5 to TRBJ2-3; D is undetermined. V lost 4 bases and J lost 0, with 11 bases in between. CDR1 MNHEY and CDR2 SVGAGI come from the germline V gene. This CDR3 comprises 15 residues. The DNA for the CDR3 is TGTGCCAGCAGTTCCTTTAAGTCTAGCACAGATACGCAGTATTTT. This codes for CASSSFKSSTDTQYF.

This chain joins TRBV6-5 and TRBJ2-1; 11 bases agree with TRBD2. Looked up from germline, CDR1 is MNHEY and CDR2 is SVGAGI. CDR3 size: 21 residues. The trim removed 0 bases at V and 0 bases at J, leaving 13 bases unmatched. The CDR3 is CASSYSRAGASGRSSYNEQFF. CDR3 coding DNA: TGTGCCAGCAGTTACTCTCGGGCCGGGGCTAGCGGGAGGAGCTCCTACAATGAGCAGTTCTTC.

The chain recombines TRBV12-5 with TRBJ1-2; a weak D match, TRBD1 (5 bases). Germline V lookup: CDR1 LGHNT, CDR2 FRNRAP. CDR3 length: 14 residues. V shed 1 base and J shed 6 bases, with 12 bases lying between them. In DNA, the CDR3 is TGTGCTAGTGGTTTGGCACATGGGACGGATGGCTACACCTTC. It is translated as CASGLAHGTDGYTF. The whole variable domain, remainder taken from reference TRBV12-5 and TRBJ1-2, is DARVTQTPRHKVTEMGQEVTMRCQPILGHNTVFWYRQTMMQGLELLAYFRNRAPLDDSGMPKDRFSAEMPDATLATLKIQPSEPRDSAVYFCASGLAHGTDGYTFGSGTRLTVV.

This clonotype was counted many times. This rearrangement joins TRBV10-3 to TRBJ2-5; tentatively, D is TRBD1 (6 bases). Germline V CDR1 and CDR2: ENHRY, SYGVKD. CDR3 length: 14 residues. V was shortened by 4 bases and J by 4 bases, with 13 bases between the two germline ends. This chain's CDR3 is CAISGEGVRETQYF. CDR3 coding DNA: TGTGCCATCAGTGGTGAGGGGGTTCGAGAGACCCAGTACTTC.

The CDR3 reads CASSFDPGTSGKTYEQYF. CDR3 sequence (DNA): TGTGCCAGCAGCTTCGACCCAGGGACTAGCGGGAAGACCTACGAGCAGTACTTC. The chain employs TRBV7-8 and TRBJ2-7; 13 bases fit TRBD2. After removal of 3 bases from V and 2 bases from J, the junction contained 10 bases not matched to a gene. Looked up from germline, CDR1 is SGHVS and CDR2 is FQNEAQ. This CDR3 comprises 18 residues.

This clonotype has just a few counts. The chain has TRBV6-2 or TRBV6-3 and TRBJ2-2, with a weak D call TRBD2 (6 bases). Looked up from germline, CDR1 is MNHEY and CDR2 is SVGEGT. V lost 2 bases to trimming and J lost 3 bases, with 13 bases between them. The CDR3 length is 16 residues. CDR3 nucleotide sequence: TGTGCCAGCAGTTACCACCCAGGGAGGTACACCGGGGAGCTGTTTTTT. This translates into CASSYHPGRYTGELFF.

This clonotype occurred once. It may be a read error: a sequence one base away is much more abundant. The V and J genes are TRBV6-5 and TRBJ2-1; the D is unclear. Germline values: CDR1 MNHEY, CDR2 SVGAGI. The length of the CDR3 is 13 residues. CDR3 nucleotides: TGTGCCAGCAGTTACTCGATGCGGAATGGGCAGTTCTTC. Encoded protein: CASSYSMRNGQFF.

This clonotype has just a few counts. The V gene is TRBV28, the J gene TRBJ2-7; weak D call: TRBD1 (5 bases). Looked up from germline, CDR1 is MDHEN and CDR2 is SYDVKM. The V and J ends lost 2 bases and 0 bases respectively, with 17 bases between them. There are 17 residues in the CDR3. For the CDR3, the DNA is TGTGCCAGCAGTTTAGGCTTGTACGACAGAAACTCCTACGAGCAGTACTTC. It encodes CASSLGLYDRNSYEQYF.